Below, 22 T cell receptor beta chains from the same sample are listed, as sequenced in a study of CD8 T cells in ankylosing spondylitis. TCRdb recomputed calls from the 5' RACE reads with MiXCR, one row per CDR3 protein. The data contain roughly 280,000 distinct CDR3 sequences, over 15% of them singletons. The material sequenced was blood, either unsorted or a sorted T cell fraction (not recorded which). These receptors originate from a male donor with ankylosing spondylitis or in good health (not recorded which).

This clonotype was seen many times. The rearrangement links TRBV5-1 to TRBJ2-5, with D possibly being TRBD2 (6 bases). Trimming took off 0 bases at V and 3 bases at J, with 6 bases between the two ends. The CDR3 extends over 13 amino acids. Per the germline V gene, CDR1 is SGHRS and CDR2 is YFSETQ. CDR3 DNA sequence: TGCGCCAGCAGCTTGGGCGGGGAAGAGACCCAGTACTTC. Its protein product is CASSLGGEETQYF.

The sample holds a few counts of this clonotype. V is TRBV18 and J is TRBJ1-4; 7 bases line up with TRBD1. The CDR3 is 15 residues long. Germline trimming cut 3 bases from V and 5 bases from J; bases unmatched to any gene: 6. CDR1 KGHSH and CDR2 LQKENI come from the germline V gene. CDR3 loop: CASSPGQTSNEKLFF. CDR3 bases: TGTGCCAGCTCACCGGGACAGACCTCAAATGAAAAACTGTTTTTT. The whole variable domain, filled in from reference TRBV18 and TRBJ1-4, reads NAGVMQNPRHLVRRRGQEARLRCSPMKGHSHVYWYRQLPEEGLKFMVYLQKENIIDESGMPKERFSAEFPKEGPSILRIQQVVRGDSAAYFCASSPGQTSNEKLFFGSGTQLSVL.

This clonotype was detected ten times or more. This chain's CDR3 is CASSSDSLGSLHF. The CDR3, as DNA: TGTGCCAGCAGTTCTGACTCCCTCGGCAGCCTCCACTTT. The genes are TRBV12-3 or TRBV12-4 and TRBJ1-6; the D is unclear. V was clipped by 4 bases and J by 15 bases, with 16 bases between them. CDR3 length: 13 amino acids.

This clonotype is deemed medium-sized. The CDR3 is CASSLEAGVGDTQYF. The CDR3 DNA is TGTGCCAGCAGTTTAGAAGCGGGAGTGGGGGATACGCAGTATTTT. The chain uses TRBV12-3 or TRBV12-4 and TRBJ2-3; TRBD2 agrees at 8 bases. Trimming took 1 base from V and 6 from J; bases not matched to a gene: 6. This CDR3 region has 15 residues.

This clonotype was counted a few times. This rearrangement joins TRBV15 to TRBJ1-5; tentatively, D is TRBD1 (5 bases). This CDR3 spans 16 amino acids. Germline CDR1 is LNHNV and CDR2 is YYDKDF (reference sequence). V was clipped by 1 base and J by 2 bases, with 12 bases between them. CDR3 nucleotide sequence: TGTGCCACCAGCAGAGTGAGAGGGGCCGGCAATCAGCCCCAGCATTTT. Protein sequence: CATSRVRGAGNQPQHF.

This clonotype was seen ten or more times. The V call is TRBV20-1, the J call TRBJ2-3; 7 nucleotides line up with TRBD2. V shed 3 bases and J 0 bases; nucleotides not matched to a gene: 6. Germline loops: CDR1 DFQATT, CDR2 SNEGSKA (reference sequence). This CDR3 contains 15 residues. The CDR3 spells CSASLLASSTDTQYF. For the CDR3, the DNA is TGCAGTGCTAGTCTACTAGCGAGTAGCACAGATACGCAGTATTTT.

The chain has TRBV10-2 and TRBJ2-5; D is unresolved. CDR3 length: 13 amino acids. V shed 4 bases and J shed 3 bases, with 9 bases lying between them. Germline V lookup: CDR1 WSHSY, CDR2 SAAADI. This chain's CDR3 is CASSGVTKETQYF. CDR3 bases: TGCGCCAGCAGTGGAGTAACTAAAGAGACCCAGTACTTC.

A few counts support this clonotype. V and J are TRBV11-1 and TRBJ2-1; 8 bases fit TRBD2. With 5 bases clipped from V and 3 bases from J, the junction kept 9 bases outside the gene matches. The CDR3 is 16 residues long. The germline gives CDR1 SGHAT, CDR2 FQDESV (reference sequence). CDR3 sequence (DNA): TGTGCCAGCAGCGCCGCGGGGCGGGGGGTCTACAATGAGCAGTTCTTC. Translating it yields CASSAAGRGVYNEQFF.

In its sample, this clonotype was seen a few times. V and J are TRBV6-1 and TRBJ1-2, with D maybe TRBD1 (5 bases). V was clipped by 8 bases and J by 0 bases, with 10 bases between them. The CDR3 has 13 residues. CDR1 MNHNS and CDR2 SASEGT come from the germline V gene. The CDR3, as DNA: TGTGCCAGCCGCGGGGGGGCTAACTATGGCTACACCTTC. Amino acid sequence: CASRGGANYGYTF.

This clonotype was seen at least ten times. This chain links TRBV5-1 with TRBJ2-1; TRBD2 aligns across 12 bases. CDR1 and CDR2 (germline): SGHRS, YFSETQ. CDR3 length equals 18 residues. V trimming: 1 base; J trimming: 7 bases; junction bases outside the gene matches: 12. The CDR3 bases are TGCGCCAGCAGCTTGATTTCCCCGACTAGCGGGGGAATGAATGAGCAGTTCTTC. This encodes CASSLISPTSGGMNEQFF.

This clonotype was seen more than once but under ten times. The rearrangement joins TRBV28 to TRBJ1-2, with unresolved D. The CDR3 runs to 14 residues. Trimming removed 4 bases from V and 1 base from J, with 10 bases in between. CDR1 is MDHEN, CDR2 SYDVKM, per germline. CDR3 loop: CASSSGFGNYGYTF. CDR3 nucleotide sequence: TGTGCCAGCAGTTCCGGGTTTGGTAACTATGGCTACACCTTC.

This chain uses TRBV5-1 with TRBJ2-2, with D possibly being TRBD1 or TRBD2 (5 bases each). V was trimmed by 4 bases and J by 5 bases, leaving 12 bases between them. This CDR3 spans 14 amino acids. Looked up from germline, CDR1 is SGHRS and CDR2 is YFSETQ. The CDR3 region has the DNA TGCGCCAGCAGCCGGGACCACAAAACCGGGGAGCTGTTTTTT. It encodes CASSRDHKTGELFF.

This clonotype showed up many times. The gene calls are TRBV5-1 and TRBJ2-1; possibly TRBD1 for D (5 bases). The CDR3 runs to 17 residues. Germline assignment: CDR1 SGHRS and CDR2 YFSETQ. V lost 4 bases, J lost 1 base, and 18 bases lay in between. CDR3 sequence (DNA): TGCGCCAGCAGCCCTACTACAGGCAGCTTGTCCTACAATGAGCAGTTCTTC. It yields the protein CASSPTTGSLSYNEQFF.

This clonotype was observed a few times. CDR3 loop: CAWNSGSGTQYF. CDR3 bases: TGTGCCTGGAATAGCGGTAGTGGGACCCAGTACTTC. The rearrangement links TRBV30 to TRBJ2-5; a weak D match, TRBD2 (6 bases). This CDR3 spans 12 amino acids. Trimming removed 4 bases from V and 7 bases from J, with 13 bases in between. The germline CDR1 and CDR2 sequences are GTSNPN and SVGIG (reference sequence).

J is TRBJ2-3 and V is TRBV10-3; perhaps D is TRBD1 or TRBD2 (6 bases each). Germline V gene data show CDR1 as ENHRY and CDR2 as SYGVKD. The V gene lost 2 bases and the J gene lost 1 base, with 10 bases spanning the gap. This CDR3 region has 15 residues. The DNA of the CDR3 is TGTGCCATCAGTGAGGCGGGACAACGCACAGATACGCAGTATTTT. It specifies CAISEAGQRTDTQYF.

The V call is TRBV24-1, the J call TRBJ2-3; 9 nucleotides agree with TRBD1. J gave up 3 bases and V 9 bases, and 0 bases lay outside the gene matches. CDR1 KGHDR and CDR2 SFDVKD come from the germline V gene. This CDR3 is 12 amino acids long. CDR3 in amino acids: CATGQGTDTQYF. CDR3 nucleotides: TGTGCCACCGGACAGGGGACAGATACGCAGTATTTT.

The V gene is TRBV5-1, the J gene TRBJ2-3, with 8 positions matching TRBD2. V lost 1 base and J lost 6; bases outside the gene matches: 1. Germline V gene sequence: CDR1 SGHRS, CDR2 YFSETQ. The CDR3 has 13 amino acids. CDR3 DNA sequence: TGCGCCAGCAGCTTGACGGGGGGGGATACGCAGTATTTT. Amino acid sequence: CASSLTGGDTQYF.

Here the CDR3 reads CASSSGAGAFGANVLTF. Written as DNA, the CDR3 is TGTGCCAGCAGCTCCGGAGCGGGAGCCTTCGGGGCCAACGTCCTGACTTTC. The chain employs TRBV7-9 and TRBJ2-6; the match to TRBD2 covers 8 bases. The germline CDR1 and CDR2 sequences are SEHNR and FQNEAQ (reference sequence). The V segment lost 4 bases and the J segment 4 bases; nucleotides outside the gene matches: 9. The CDR3 runs 17 residues.

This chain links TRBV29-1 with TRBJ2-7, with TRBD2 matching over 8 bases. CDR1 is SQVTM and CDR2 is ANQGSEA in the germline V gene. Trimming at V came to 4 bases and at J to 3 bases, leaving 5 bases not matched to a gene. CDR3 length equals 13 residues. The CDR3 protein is CSVAGGPDYEQYV. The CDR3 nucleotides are TGCAGCGTTGCGGGGGGGCCCGACTACGAGCAGTACGTC.

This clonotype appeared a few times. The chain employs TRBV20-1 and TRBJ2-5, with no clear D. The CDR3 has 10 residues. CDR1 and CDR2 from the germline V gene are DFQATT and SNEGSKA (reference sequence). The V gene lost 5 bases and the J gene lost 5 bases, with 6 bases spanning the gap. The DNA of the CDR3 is TGCAGTGCTGGGATGGAGACCCAGTACTTC. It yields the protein CSAGMETQYF.

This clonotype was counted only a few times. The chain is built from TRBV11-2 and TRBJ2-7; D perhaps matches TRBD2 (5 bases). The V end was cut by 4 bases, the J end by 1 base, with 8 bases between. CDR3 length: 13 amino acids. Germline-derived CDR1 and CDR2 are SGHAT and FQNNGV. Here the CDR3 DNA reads TGTGCCAGCAGCTACGGGATTTCCTACGAGCAGTACGTC. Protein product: CASSYGISYEQYV.

The CDR3 DNA reads as TGTGCCAGCACCCGCTCTAACTATGGCTACACCTTC. Protein: CASTRSNYGYTF. This chain uses TRBV12-3 or TRBV12-4 with TRBJ1-2; no reliable D call. Trimming shortened V by 7 bases and J by 0 bases, and 6 bases separated the two germline ends. This CDR3 region has 12 residues.